A few counts support the clone carrying this T cell receptor (beta chain). Its antigen is as yet unknown. This record belongs to a study of cytomegalovirus exposure and HLA in healthy donors. Both 60 Vbeta primers and 13 Jbeta primers went into the PCR. The table came from immunoSEQ multiplex PCR; TCRdb's copy has only in-frame clones and leaves some out. The data show 100,000 to 150,000 clones, about 78% seen once. Study conclusions and caveats: Cytomegalovirus-associated TCR beta chains were listed, numbering roughly 150.

The CDR3 sequence is 15 residues long. Germline V gene lookup returns CDR1 ENHRY and CDR2 SYGVKD. The V and J genes are TRBV10-3 and TRBJ2-5; 10 positions agree with TRBD1. The DNA end favors TRBJ2-7, so the J call may be wrong. Sequenced: PBMCs. The receptor comes from a human donor in good health. CDR3 sequence: CAISGPGQGNHEQYF. The CDR3 coding sequence is TGTGCCATCAGTGGACCGGGACAGGGGAACCACGAGCAGTACTTC.